Below, 14 T cell receptor beta chains from the same sample are listed, as sequenced in a study of T cell responses to AZD1222 COVID-19 vaccine. Generated by immunoSEQ multiplex PCR, the TCRdb table keeps only in-frame clones and is missing some. Of tens of thousands of clones detected, about 88% appear once; the ten largest clones hold 11%. Sequencing was performed on peripheral blood, taken on day 0 of AZD1222 vaccination. These receptors were taken from an adult in good health.

The chain links TRBV6-5 to TRBJ1-2; D is unclear. The V gene's germline CDR1 is MNHEY and CDR2 SVGAGI. The CDR3 spans 14 residues. Trimming took off 0 bases at V and 4 bases at J, with 9 bases between the two ends. CDR3 nucleotides: TGTGCCAGCAGTTACTCGATTGGGTTCTATGGCTACACCTTC. Protein product: CASSYSIGFYGYTF.

V usage is TRBV28 and J usage is TRBJ1-5, with TRBD1 matching 9 bases. The CDR3 totals 15 residues. Trimming took 4 bases from V and 9 from J; bases not matched to a gene: 10. The V gene's germline CDR1 is MDHEN and CDR2 SYDVKM. The CDR3 loop reads CASSSSDRGYRPQHF. The CDR3 DNA follows: TGTGCCAGCAGTTCCTCGGACAGGGGCTATCGGCCCCAGCATTTT.

The chain combines TRBV19 with TRBJ1-3; no clear D. CDR3 length equals 15 residues. Germline V gene sequence: CDR1 LNHDA, CDR2 SQIVND (reference sequence). V gave up 1 base and J gave up 0 bases, with 7 bases separating them. The CDR3: CASSIGSISGNTIYF. The CDR3 region has the DNA TGTGCCAGTAGTATAGGCTCCATCTCTGGAAACACCATATATTTT.

The chain carries TRBV19 and TRBJ1-5; 8 bases map to TRBD1. With 6 bases clipped from V and 3 bases from J, the junction kept 7 bases outside the gene matches. In germline, CDR1 is LNHDA, CDR2 SQIVND (reference sequence). There are 15 residues in the CDR3. The CDR3 nucleotides are TGTGCCAGTAGGACGACAGGGGTCTACAATCAGCCCCAGCATTTT. Translating gives CASRTTGVYNQPQHF.

This clone has more than one count but fewer than ten. The chain recombines TRBV2 with TRBJ2-2; D possibly corresponds to TRBD2 (7 bases). The germline V and J ends were trimmed by 10 bases and 4 bases, with 13 bases remaining between them. The CDR3 is 13 amino acids. Germline V gene sequence: CDR1 SNHLY, CDR2 FYNNEI. DNA for the CDR3: TGTGCCACCGGGGGGCGGACCACCGGGGAGCTGTTTTTT. It encodes CATGGRTTGELFF.

In its sample, this clone was seen a few times. V and J are TRBV19 and TRBJ1-1, with a tentative D call TRBD1 (5 bases). Trimming cost V 3 bases and J 4 bases, with 15 bases left between them. This CDR3 has 15 amino acids. CDR1 LNHDA and CDR2 SQIVND come from the germline V gene (reference sequence). CDR3 amino acids: CASSIVRGEITEAFF. In nucleotides, the CDR3 is TGTGCCAGTAGTATTGTTCGGGGGGAGATCACTGAAGCTTTCTTT.

DNA for the CDR3: TGTGCCAGCAGTTTTGACAGGGGAAACACCATATATTTT. The encoded protein is CASSFDRGNTIYF. The chain employs TRBV12-3 or TRBV12-4 and TRBJ1-3; TRBD1 is a possible D gene (6 bases). The V end was cut by 3 bases, the J end by 4 bases, with 7 bases between. The CDR3 has 13 amino acids.

V usage is TRBV27 and J usage is TRBJ1-4; maybe TRBD1 (6 bases). Germline V gene data show CDR1 as MNHEY and CDR2 as SMNVEV (reference sequence). Trimming removed 7 bases at V and 4 bases at J, with 16 bases between. This CDR3 has 15 amino acids. The CDR3 DNA is TGTGCCAGCACCCGGGCAGGACAGATTAATGAAAAACTGTTTTTT. Translation: CASTRAGQINEKLFF.

V and J are TRBV5-4 and TRBJ2-3, with TRBD1 identical over 7 bases. The V gene's germline CDR1 is SGHNT and CDR2 YYREEE (reference sequence). The CDR3 covers 14 residues. The junction had 6 bases not matched to a gene; V was cut back by 4 bases and J by 4 bases. This CDR3 is CASSKGAVADTQYF. The CDR3 DNA reads as TGTGCCAGCAGCAAGGGGGCGGTGGCAGATACGCAGTATTTT.

The rearrangement joins TRBV5-1 to TRBJ2-1, with D possibly matching TRBD1 (6 bases). The V gene's germline CDR1 is SGHRS and CDR2 YFSETQ. This CDR3 spans 16 amino acids. V was trimmed by 0 bases and J by 4 bases, leaving 14 bases between them. The CDR3 sequence is CASSLGGAGAYNEQFF. CDR3 DNA sequence: TGCGCCAGCAGCTTGGGAGGGGCAGGGGCTTACAATGAGCAGTTCTTC. The entire variable domain, with the rest obtained from reference TRBV5-1 and TRBJ2-1, is as follows: KAGVTQTPRYLIKTRGQQVTLSCSPISGHRSVSWYQQTPGQGLQFLFEYFSETQRNKGNFPGRFSGRQFSNSRSEMNVSTLELGDSALYLCASSLGGAGAYNEQFFGPGTRLTVL.

This clone was seen a single time. The chain recombines TRBV19 with TRBJ1-2; D is possibly TRBD1 (5 bases). This CDR3 spans 16 amino acids. CDR1 and CDR2 (germline): LNHDA, SQIVND (reference sequence). The V gene lost 6 bases and the J gene lost 4 bases, with 21 bases spanning the gap. The CDR3 spells CASRAVLGRASYGYTF. The CDR3 DNA is TGTGCCAGTAGGGCGGTATTGGGACGCGCCTCCTATGGCTACACCTTC.

The chain combines TRBV27 with TRBJ1-2; D is unresolved. The CDR3 loop spans 17 amino acids. CDR1 is MNHEY, CDR2 SMNVEV, per germline (reference sequence). V lost 6 bases, J lost 11 bases, and 31 bases lay in between. In nucleotides, the CDR3 is TGTGCCAGCAGCTCGACGGTAAACCGGGCGACTGGGGTTAGGTACACCTTC. This encodes CASSSTVNRATGVRYTF.

The J gene is TRBJ1-2, the V gene TRBV27; 8 bases agree with TRBD1. Losses at the gene ends were 10 bases for V and 3 bases for J; bases not matched to a gene: 4. In germline, CDR1 is MNHEY, CDR2 SMNVEV (reference sequence). The CDR3 contains 12 residues. The CDR3 nucleotides are TGTGCCACCAGGGGGCAGGACTATGGCTACACCTTC. This translates into CATRGQDYGYTF.

This clone has only one observation. J is TRBJ2-3 and V is TRBV9; tentatively, D is TRBD1 or TRBD2 (6 bases each). CDR1 is SGDLS, CDR2 YYNGEE, per germline. Between the trimmed V and J ends, which lost 1 base and 5 bases, there was a span of 14 bases. This CDR3 is 15 amino acids long. The CDR3 sequence is CASSVLGGSGDTQYF. CDR3 nucleotides: TGTGCCAGCAGCGTACTAGGGGGGAGTGGAGATACGCAGTATTTT.